A selection of T cell receptor beta chains follows, all from one sample in a study of blood T cell repertoires in COVID-19. Sequencing was performed with immunoSEQ multiplex PCR; in TCRdb, only in-frame clones are kept and a portion is missing. The sample yields roughly 130,000 clones, over 75% seen once. The sequenced material came from peripheral blood. These receptors all come from a man between 60 and 75 years old with active or convalescent COVID-19. CDR3s include the opening cysteine and the closing phenylalanine or tryptophan. D genes are given only for firm matches. Some rows have no size entry. The others give once, few or many, or a class for an expanded clone.

-	TRBV12-3/TRBV12-4	-	TRBJ1-4	CASSLRGEKLFF	TGTGCCAGCAGTTTAAGAGGGGAAAAACTGTTTTTT
TRBD1	TRBV6-4	few	TRBJ1-6	CASSRTGVRGSPLHF	TGTGCCAGCAGTCGGACAGGGGTCAGGGGTTCACCCCTCCACTTT
TRBD2	TRBV28	-	TRBJ2-3	CASSSWTSGRGGGGYTQYF	TGTGCCAGCAGTTCTTGGACTAGCGGGAGAGGGGGGGGAGGATATACGCAGTATTTT
-	TRBV3-1/TRBV3-2	-	TRBJ1-5	CASSSSGGNQPQHF	TGTGCCAGCAGCTCCTCAGGGGGCAATCAGCCCCAGCATTTT
-	TRBV7-3	-	TRBJ2-1	CASSLIAANEQFF	TGTGCCAGCAGCTTAATAGCGGCCAATGAGCAGTTCTTC
TRBD1	TRBV5-1	-	TRBJ1-6	CASSPGQGLHF	TGCGCCAGCAGCCCCGGACAGGGCCTCCACTTT
TRBD2	TRBV18	-	TRBJ2-7	CASSKGSSGFSYEQYF	TGTGCCAGCTCAAAGGGGAGTAGCGGGTTCTCCTACGAGCAGTACTTC
-	TRBV6-1	-	TRBJ1-5	CASSEAPDRDQPQHF	TGTGCCAGCAGTGAAGCGCCGGACAGAGATCAGCCCCAGCATTTT
TRBD2	TRBV7-9	-	TRBJ2-5	CASSLNRTSGLRKMRDQYF	TGTGCCAGCAGCCTAAACCGGACTAGCGGACTCCGTAAAATGCGGGACCAGTACTTC
TRBD1	TRBV7-2	-	TRBJ2-2	CASSLDRGRVTGELFF	TGTGCCAGCAGCTTAGACAGGGGGCGGGTCACCGGGGAGCTGTTTTTT
-	TRBV6-1	-	TRBJ2-1	CASSEGGEQFF	TGTGCCAGCAGTGAAGGCGGTGAGCAGTTCTTC